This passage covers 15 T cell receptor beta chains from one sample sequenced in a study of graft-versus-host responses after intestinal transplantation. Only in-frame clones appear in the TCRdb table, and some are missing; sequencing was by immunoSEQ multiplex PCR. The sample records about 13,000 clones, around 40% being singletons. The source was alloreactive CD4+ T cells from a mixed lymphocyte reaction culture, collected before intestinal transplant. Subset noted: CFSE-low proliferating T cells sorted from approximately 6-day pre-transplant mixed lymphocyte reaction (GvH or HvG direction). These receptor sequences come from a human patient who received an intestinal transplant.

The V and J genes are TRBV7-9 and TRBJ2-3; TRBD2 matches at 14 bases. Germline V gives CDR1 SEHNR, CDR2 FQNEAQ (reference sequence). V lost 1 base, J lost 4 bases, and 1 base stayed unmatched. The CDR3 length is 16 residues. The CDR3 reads CASSLGLAGGPDTQYF. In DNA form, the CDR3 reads TGTGCCAGCAGCTTAGGACTAGCGGGGGGGCCAGATACGCAGTATTTT.

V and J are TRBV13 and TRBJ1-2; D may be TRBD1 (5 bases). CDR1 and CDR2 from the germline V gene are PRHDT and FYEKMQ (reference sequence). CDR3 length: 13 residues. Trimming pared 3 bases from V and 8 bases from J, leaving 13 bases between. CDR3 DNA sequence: TGTGCCAGCAGCTTCGGGCAGGGCGTAGGCTACACCTTC. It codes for CASSFGQGVGYTF.

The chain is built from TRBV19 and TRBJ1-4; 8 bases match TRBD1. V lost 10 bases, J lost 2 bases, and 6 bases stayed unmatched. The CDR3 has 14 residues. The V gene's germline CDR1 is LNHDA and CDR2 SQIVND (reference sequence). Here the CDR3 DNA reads TGTGCCACCGGACAGGGACGTACTAATGAAAAACTGTTTTTT. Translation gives CATGQGRTNEKLFF.

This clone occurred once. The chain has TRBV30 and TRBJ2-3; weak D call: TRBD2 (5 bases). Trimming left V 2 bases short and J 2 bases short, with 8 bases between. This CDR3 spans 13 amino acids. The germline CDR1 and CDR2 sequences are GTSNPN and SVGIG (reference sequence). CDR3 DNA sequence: TGTGCCTGGAGTCTCGGGAACACAGATACGCAGTATTTT. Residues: CAWSLGNTDTQYF. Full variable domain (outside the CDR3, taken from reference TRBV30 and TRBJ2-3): SQTIHQWPATLVQPVGSPLSLECTVEGTSNPNLYWYRQAAGRGLQLLFYSVGIGQISSEVPQNLSASRPQDRQFILSSKKLLLSDSGFYLCAWSLGNTDTQYFGPGTRLTVL.

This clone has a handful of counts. CDR3 sequence (DNA): TGCGCCAGCAGCCATGTTAGCGGGGGGAGCTACGAGCAGTACTTC. Its translation: CASSHVSGGSYEQYF. This chain links TRBV4-1 with TRBJ2-7, with 10 bases identical to TRBD2. There are 15 residues in the CDR3. CDR1 and CDR2 (germline): MGHRA, YSYEKL. V dropped 3 bases and J dropped 3; count of bases not matched to a gene: 5.

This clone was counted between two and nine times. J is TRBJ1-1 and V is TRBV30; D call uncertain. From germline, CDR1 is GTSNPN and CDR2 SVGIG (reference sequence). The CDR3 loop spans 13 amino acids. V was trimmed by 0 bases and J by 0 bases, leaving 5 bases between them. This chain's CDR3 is CAWSVSMNTEAFF. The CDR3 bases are TGTGCCTGGAGTGTAAGCATGAACACTGAAGCTTTCTTT.

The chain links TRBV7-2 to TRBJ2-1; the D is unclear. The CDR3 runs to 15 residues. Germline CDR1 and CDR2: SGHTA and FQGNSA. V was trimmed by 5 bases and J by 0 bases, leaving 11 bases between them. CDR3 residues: CASSRILSSYNEQFF. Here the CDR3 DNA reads TGTGCCAGCAGCCGAATACTGAGCTCCTACAATGAGCAGTTCTTC. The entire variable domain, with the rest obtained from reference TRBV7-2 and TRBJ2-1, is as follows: GAGVSQSPSNKVTEKGKDVELRCDPISGHTALYWYRQSLGQGLEFLIYFQGNSAPDKSGLPSDRFSAERTGGSVSTLTIQRTQQEDSAVYLCASSRILSSYNEQFFGPGTRLTVL.

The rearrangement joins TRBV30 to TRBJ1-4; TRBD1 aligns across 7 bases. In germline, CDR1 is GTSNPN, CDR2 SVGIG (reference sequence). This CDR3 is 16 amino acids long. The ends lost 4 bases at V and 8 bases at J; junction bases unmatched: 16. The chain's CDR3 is CAWNPSRTGGGEKLFF. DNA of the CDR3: TGTGCCTGGAACCCAAGCCGGACAGGAGGAGGCGAAAAACTGTTTTTT.

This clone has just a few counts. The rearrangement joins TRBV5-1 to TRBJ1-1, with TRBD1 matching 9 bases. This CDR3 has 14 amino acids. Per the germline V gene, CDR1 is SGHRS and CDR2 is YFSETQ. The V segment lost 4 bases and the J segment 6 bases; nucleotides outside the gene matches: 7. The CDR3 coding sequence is TGCGCCAGCAGCCCGGGACAGGGCTTTTCTGAAGCTTTCTTT. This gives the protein CASSPGQGFSEAFF.

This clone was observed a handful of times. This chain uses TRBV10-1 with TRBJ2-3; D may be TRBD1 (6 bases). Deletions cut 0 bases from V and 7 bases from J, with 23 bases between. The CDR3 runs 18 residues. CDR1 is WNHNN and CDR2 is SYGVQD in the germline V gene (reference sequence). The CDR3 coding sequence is TGCGCCAGCAGTGAGTCTCGGCCTCTAGCAGGGGTGCCGAATACGCAGTATTTT. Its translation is CASSESRPLAGVPNTQYF.

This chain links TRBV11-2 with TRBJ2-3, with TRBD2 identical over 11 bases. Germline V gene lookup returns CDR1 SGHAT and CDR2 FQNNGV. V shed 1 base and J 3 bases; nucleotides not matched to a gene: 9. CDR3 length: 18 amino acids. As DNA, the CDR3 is TGTGCCAGCAGCTTAGGTCTCCTAGCGGGGGGTTTAACAGATACGCAGTATTTT. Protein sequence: CASSLGLLAGGLTDTQYF.

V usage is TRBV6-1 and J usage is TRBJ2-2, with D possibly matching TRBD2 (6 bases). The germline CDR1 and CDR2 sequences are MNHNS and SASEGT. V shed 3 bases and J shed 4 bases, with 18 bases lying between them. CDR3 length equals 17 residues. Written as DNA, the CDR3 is TGTGCCAGCAGTGATATGGGGGGTTGGTTGGTCACCGGGGAGCTGTTTTTT. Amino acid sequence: CASSDMGGWLVTGELFF.

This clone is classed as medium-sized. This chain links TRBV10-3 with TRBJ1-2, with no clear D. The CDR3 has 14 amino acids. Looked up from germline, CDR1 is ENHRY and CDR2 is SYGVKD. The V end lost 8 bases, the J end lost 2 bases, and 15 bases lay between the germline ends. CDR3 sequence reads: CAIGKRGENYGYTF. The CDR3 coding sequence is TGTGCCATCGGAAAAAGAGGTGAAAACTATGGCTACACCTTC.

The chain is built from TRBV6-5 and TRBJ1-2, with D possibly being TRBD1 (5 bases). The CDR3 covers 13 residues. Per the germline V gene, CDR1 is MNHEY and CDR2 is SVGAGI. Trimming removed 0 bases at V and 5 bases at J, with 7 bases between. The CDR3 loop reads CASSYSGPYGYTF. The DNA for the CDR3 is TGTGCCAGCAGTTACTCGGGGCCATATGGCTACACCTTC.

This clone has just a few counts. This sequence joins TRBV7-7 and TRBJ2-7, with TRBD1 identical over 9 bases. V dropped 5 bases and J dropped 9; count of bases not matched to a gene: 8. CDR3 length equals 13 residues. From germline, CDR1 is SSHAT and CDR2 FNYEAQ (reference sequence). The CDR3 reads CASSTQDRGGQYF. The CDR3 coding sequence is TGTGCCAGCAGCACCCAGGACAGGGGCGGGCAGTACTTC.